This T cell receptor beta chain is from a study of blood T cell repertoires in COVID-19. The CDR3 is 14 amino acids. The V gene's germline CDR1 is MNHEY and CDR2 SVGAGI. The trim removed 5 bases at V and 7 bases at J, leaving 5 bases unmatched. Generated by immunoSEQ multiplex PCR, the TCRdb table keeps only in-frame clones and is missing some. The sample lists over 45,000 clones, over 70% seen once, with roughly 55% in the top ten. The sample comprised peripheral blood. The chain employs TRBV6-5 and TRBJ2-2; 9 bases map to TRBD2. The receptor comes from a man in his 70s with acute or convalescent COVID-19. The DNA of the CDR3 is TGTGCCAGCAGTAATAGCGGGGGTGGCGGGGAGCTGTTTTTT. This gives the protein CASSNSGGGGELFF.